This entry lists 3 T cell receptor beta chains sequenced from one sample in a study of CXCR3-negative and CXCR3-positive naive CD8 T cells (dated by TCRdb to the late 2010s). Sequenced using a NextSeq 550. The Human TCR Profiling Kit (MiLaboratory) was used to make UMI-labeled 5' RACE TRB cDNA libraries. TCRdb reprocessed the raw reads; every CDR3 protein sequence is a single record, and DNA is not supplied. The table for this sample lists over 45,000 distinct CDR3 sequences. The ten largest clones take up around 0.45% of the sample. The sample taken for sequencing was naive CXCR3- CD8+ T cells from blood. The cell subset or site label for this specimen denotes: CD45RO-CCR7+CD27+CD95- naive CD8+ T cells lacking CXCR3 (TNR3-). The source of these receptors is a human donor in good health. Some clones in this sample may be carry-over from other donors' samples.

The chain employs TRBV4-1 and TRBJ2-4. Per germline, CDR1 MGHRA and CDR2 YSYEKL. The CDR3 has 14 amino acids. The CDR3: CASSQVSSKNIQYF.

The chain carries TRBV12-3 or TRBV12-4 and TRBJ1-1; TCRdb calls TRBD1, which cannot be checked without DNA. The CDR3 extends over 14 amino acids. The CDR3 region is CASSWGLWGTEAFF.

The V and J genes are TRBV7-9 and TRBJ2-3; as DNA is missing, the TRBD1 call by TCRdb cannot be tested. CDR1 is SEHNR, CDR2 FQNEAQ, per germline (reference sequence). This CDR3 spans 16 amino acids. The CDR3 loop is CASSPPQGELADTQYF.